The rows below give T cell receptor beta chains drawn from one sample of a study of T cells after yellow fever vaccination. MiXCR, run by TCRdb on the 5' RACE reads, gives a single entry per CDR3 protein. The profile shows some 500,000 distinct CDR3 sequences, roughly 14% of them singletons. Material: PBMCs, obtained on the day of the yellow fever booster vaccination. These receptors were taken from a man younger than 40 who received the YFV17D yellow fever vaccine. Both conserved end residues are part of each CDR3. The order of the fields is D gene, clone size, J gene, V gene, CDR3 protein, CDR3 DNA. The D gene is left open where the match is weak. Some rows have no size entry. The others give once, few or many, or a class for an expanded clone.

d_gene: .
abundance: .
j_gene: TRBJ1-1
v_gene: TRBV10-3
CDR3aa: CAISESGSLNTEAFF
CDR3nt: TGTGCCATCAGTGAGTCGGGAAGCTTGAACACTGAAGCTTTCTTT

d_gene: .
abundance: .
j_gene: TRBJ2-4
v_gene: TRBV7-2
CDR3aa: CASSLPSIGQQYF
CDR3nt: TGTGCCAGCAGCTTACCCAGCATCGGGCAGCAGTACTTC

d_gene: .
abundance: .
j_gene: TRBJ1-1
v_gene: TRBV6-1
CDR3aa: CASQTQSPSNRVNTEAFF
CDR3nt: TGTGCCAGCCAGACCCAGTCCCCTTCAAACAGGGTTAACACTGAAGCTTTCTTT

d_gene: .
abundance: .
j_gene: TRBJ2-2
v_gene: TRBV28
CDR3aa: CASSLLIEGGTGELFF
CDR3nt: TGTGCCAGCAGTTTATTGATCGAGGGAGGCACCGGGGAGCTGTTTTTT

d_gene: TRBD2
abundance: few
j_gene: TRBJ2-1
v_gene: TRBV15
CDR3aa: CATSTLLAGGPGSVYNEQFF
CDR3nt: TGTGCCACCAGCACCCTGCTAGCGGGAGGGCCGGGGTCGGTCTACAATGAGCAGTTCTTC

d_gene: TRBD1
abundance: .
j_gene: TRBJ2-6
v_gene: TRBV29-1
CDR3aa: CSTKTGSGANVLTF
CDR3nt: TGCAGCACAAAGACAGGGTCCGGGGCCAACGTCCTGACTTTC

d_gene: .
abundance: .
j_gene: TRBJ2-5
v_gene: TRBV4-3
CDR3aa: CASSPTPQLGETQYF
CDR3nt: TGCGCCAGCAGCCCCACCCCCCAACTCGGGGAGACCCAGTACTTC

d_gene: TRBD2
abundance: .
j_gene: TRBJ2-7
v_gene: TRBV29-1
CDR3aa: CSVGVAGAYEQYF
CDR3nt: TGCAGCGTTGGCGTAGCGGGAGCCTACGAGCAGTACTTC

d_gene: .
abundance: .
j_gene: TRBJ2-2
v_gene: TRBV5-1
CDR3aa: CASSMIQGAGELFF
CDR3nt: TGCGCCAGCAGCATGATCCAGGGAGCCGGGGAGCTGTTTTTT

d_gene: .
abundance: .
j_gene: TRBJ2-5
v_gene: TRBV3-1
CDR3aa: CASSQVLSQETQYF
CDR3nt: TGTGCCAGCAGCCAAGTACTATCGCAAGAGACCCAGTACTTC

d_gene: .
abundance: few
j_gene: TRBJ2-5
v_gene: TRBV12-3/TRBV12-4
CDR3aa: CASSFLGYQETQYF
CDR3nt: TGTGCCAGCAGTTTTCTCGGGTACCAAGAGACCCAGTACTTC

d_gene: TRBD1
abundance: .
j_gene: TRBJ1-1
v_gene: TRBV19
CDR3aa: CASSARDRGEAFF
CDR3nt: TGTGCCAGTAGTGCTCGGGACAGGGGTGAAGCTTTCTTT

d_gene: .
abundance: .
j_gene: TRBJ2-5
v_gene: TRBV20-1
CDR3aa: CSAPMGGRQETLYF
CDR3nt: TGCAGTGCCCCCATGGGGGGGCGGCAAGAGACCCTGTACTTC

d_gene: .
abundance: .
j_gene: TRBJ1-6
v_gene: TRBV12-3/TRBV12-4
CDR3aa: CASRTGWNSPLHF
CDR3nt: TGTGCCAGCAGGACAGGATGGAATTCACCCCTCCACTTT

d_gene: .
abundance: many
j_gene: TRBJ2-3
v_gene: TRBV7-2
CDR3aa: CASSLAVHTTDTQYF
CDR3nt: TGTGCCAGCAGCTTAGCGGTTCACACCACAGATACGCAGTATTTT

d_gene: .
abundance: .
j_gene: TRBJ2-7
v_gene: TRBV2
CDR3aa: CASSVEGYEQYF
CDR3nt: TGTGCCAGCAGTGTGGAAGGCTACGAGCAGTACTTC

d_gene: TRBD1
abundance: .
j_gene: TRBJ2-7
v_gene: TRBV19
CDR3aa: CASSVSGQGTYEQYF
CDR3nt: TGTGCCAGTAGTGTCTCGGGACAGGGTACCTACGAGCAGTACTTC

d_gene: TRBD1
abundance: .
j_gene: TRBJ2-7
v_gene: TRBV10-3
CDR3aa: CAISPGQPPYEQYF
CDR3nt: TGTGCCATCAGTCCGGGACAGCCACCTTACGAGCAGTACTTC

d_gene: .
abundance: few
j_gene: TRBJ2-5
v_gene: TRBV6-2/TRBV6-3
CDR3aa: CASSYSIAGKYQETQYF
CDR3nt: TGTGCCAGCAGTTACTCGATTGCGGGGAAGTACCAAGAGACCCAGTACTTC

d_gene: .
abundance: few
j_gene: TRBJ1-6
v_gene: TRBV6-1
CDR3aa: CASSAVGVYNSPLHF
CDR3nt: TGTGCCAGCAGTGCTGTCGGGGTCTATAATTCACCCCTCCACTTT

d_gene: .
abundance: .
j_gene: TRBJ1-5
v_gene: TRBV6-5
CDR3aa: CASGGGPANQPQHF
CDR3nt: TGTGCCAGCGGAGGAGGACCAGCTAATCAGCCCCAGCATTTT

d_gene: .
abundance: once
j_gene: TRBJ2-7
v_gene: TRBV7-2
CDR3aa: CASSLARNYEQYF
CDR3nt: TGTGCCAGCAGCTTAGCCCGCAACTACGAGCAGTACTTC

d_gene: .
abundance: few
j_gene: TRBJ1-6
v_gene: TRBV13
CDR3aa: CASSPNRDSPLHF
CDR3nt: TGTGCCAGCAGCCCGAACAGGGATTCACCCCTCCACTTT

d_gene: .
abundance: few
j_gene: TRBJ2-7
v_gene: TRBV5-6
CDR3aa: CASSPVTSSPRSYEQYF
CDR3nt: TGTGCCAGCAGCCCAGTTACTAGTTCACCGAGATCCTACGAGCAGTACTTC

d_gene: .
abundance: .
j_gene: TRBJ2-1
v_gene: TRBV28
CDR3aa: CASTPGTLYNEQFF
CDR3nt: TGTGCCAGCACCCCTGGGACACTCTACAATGAGCAGTTCTTC

d_gene: TRBD1
abundance: .
j_gene: TRBJ2-7
v_gene: TRBV6-5
CDR3aa: CASITGGGSYEQYF
CDR3nt: TGTGCCAGCATTACAGGGGGCGGTAGTTACGAGCAGTACTTC

d_gene: TRBD1
abundance: few
j_gene: TRBJ2-1
v_gene: TRBV5-1
CDR3aa: CASSFTTGTNEQFF
CDR3nt: TGCGCCAGCAGCTTTACGACAGGGACCAATGAGCAGTTCTTC

d_gene: TRBD1
abundance: .
j_gene: TRBJ2-2
v_gene: TRBV11-2
CDR3aa: CASSPYLTKWTGRSGELFF
CDR3nt: TGTGCCAGCAGCCCTTACCTCACGAAATGGACAGGGCGATCCGGGGAGCTGTTTTTT

d_gene: .
abundance: .
j_gene: TRBJ1-4
v_gene: TRBV28
CDR3aa: CASSTTDKHEKLFF
CDR3nt: TGTGCCAGCAGCACCACAGATAAGCATGAAAAACTGTTTTTT

d_gene: .
abundance: few
j_gene: TRBJ2-2
v_gene: TRBV6-1
CDR3aa: CASREGGSGELFF
CDR3nt: TGTGCCAGCAGGGAAGGGGGTTCCGGGGAGCTGTTTTTT

d_gene: .
abundance: .
j_gene: TRBJ2-5
v_gene: TRBV18
CDR3aa: CASSPPVRETQYF
CDR3nt: TGTGCCAGCTCACCACCGGTGCGCGAGACCCAGTACTTC

d_gene: .
abundance: .
j_gene: TRBJ2-1
v_gene: TRBV6-5
CDR3aa: CASSYPYITRNSYNEQFF
CDR3nt: TGTGCCAGCAGTTACCCCTACATAACTAGAAACTCCTACAATGAGCAGTTCTTC

d_gene: TRBD1
abundance: .
j_gene: TRBJ1-2
v_gene: TRBV7-3
CDR3aa: CASSQSGGRYGYTF
CDR3nt: TGTGCCAGCAGCCAGTCAGGGGGTCGATATGGCTACACCTTC

d_gene: .
abundance: few
j_gene: TRBJ2-1
v_gene: TRBV12-3/TRBV12-4
CDR3aa: CASSLARDVSYNEQFF
CDR3nt: TGTGCCAGCAGTTTAGCTCGGGACGTCTCCTACAATGAGCAGTTCTTC

d_gene: TRBD1
abundance: few
j_gene: TRBJ2-7
v_gene: TRBV5-1
CDR3aa: CASSLDRGTYEQYF
CDR3nt: TGCGCCAGCAGCTTAGACAGGGGGACCTACGAGCAGTACTTC

d_gene: .
abundance: .
j_gene: TRBJ2-5
v_gene: TRBV7-9
CDR3aa: CASSSTVQETRYF
CDR3nt: TGTGCCAGCAGCTCGACAGTTCAAGAGACCCGGTACTTC

d_gene: .
abundance: few
j_gene: TRBJ2-7
v_gene: TRBV18
CDR3aa: CASSPSAGVLVEQYF
CDR3nt: TGTGCCAGCTCACCAAGCGCAGGGGTCCTTGTCGAGCAGTACTTC

d_gene: .
abundance: few
j_gene: TRBJ2-1
v_gene: TRBV20-1
CDR3aa: CSGGGGQYNEQFF
CDR3nt: TGCAGTGGGGGGGGCGGACAATACAATGAGCAGTTCTTC

d_gene: TRBD1
abundance: .
j_gene: TRBJ2-3
v_gene: TRBV6-1
CDR3aa: CASKAPAGTGASTDTQYF
CDR3nt: TGTGCCAGCAAAGCACCAGCCGGGACAGGAGCTAGCACAGATACGCAGTATTTT

d_gene: TRBD1
abundance: few
j_gene: TRBJ1-2
v_gene: TRBV20-1
CDR3aa: CSATRDRDPSGYTF
CDR3nt: TGCAGTGCTACCAGGGACAGGGACCCGTCCGGCTACACCTTC

d_gene: TRBD1
abundance: .
j_gene: TRBJ1-2
v_gene: TRBV5-5
CDR3aa: CASSFQGGSYGYTF
CDR3nt: TGTGCCAGCAGCTTTCAAGGGGGCAGCTATGGCTACACCTTC

d_gene: TRBD2
abundance: .
j_gene: TRBJ2-5
v_gene: TRBV24-1
CDR3aa: CATSDPLAGETQYF
CDR3nt: TGTGCCACCAGTGACCCTCTAGCGGGAGAGACCCAGTACTTC

d_gene: .
abundance: few
j_gene: TRBJ2-1
v_gene: TRBV20-1
CDR3aa: CSAYGASYNEQFF
CDR3nt: TGCAGTGCCTATGGAGCCTCCTACAATGAGCAGTTCTTC

d_gene: .
abundance: .
j_gene: TRBJ2-2
v_gene: TRBV5-1
CDR3aa: CASSFPRTRTNTGELFF
CDR3nt: TGCGCCAGCAGCTTTCCCAGGACAAGGACTAACACCGGGGAGCTGTTTTTT

d_gene: .
abundance: many
j_gene: TRBJ2-5
v_gene: TRBV7-2
CDR3aa: CASSPATSQETQYF
CDR3nt: TGTGCCAGCAGCCCTGCGACTAGCCAAGAGACCCAGTACTTC

d_gene: .
abundance: few
j_gene: TRBJ1-1
v_gene: TRBV30
CDR3aa: CAWRIRLGPNLNTEAFF
CDR3nt: TGTGCCTGGAGAATCCGATTAGGACCTAATTTGAACACTGAAGCTTTCTTT

d_gene: .
abundance: once
j_gene: TRBJ2-3
v_gene: TRBV21-1
CDR3aa: CASSKDRRGDTQNF
CDR3nt: TGTGCCAGCAGCAAAGACAGGCGTGGGGATACGCAGAATTTT

d_gene: .
abundance: .
j_gene: TRBJ2-7
v_gene: TRBV12-3/TRBV12-4
CDR3aa: CASSTGIFYEQYF
CDR3nt: TGTGCCAGCAGTACAGGGATATTTTACGAGCAGTACTTC

d_gene: .
abundance: many
j_gene: TRBJ1-6
v_gene: TRBV9
CDR3aa: CASSPDVPAGSPLHF
CDR3nt: TGTGCCAGCAGCCCAGATGTCCCGGCGGGTTCACCCCTCCACTTT

d_gene: TRBD2
abundance: few
j_gene: TRBJ2-1
v_gene: TRBV5-4
CDR3aa: CASSLAGGISEQFF
CDR3nt: TGTGCCAGCAGCTTGGCCGGGGGGATAAGTGAGCAGTTCTTC

d_gene: .
abundance: .
j_gene: TRBJ2-1
v_gene: TRBV12-3/TRBV12-4
CDR3aa: CASSPKISSYNEQFF
CDR3nt: TGTGCCAGCAGTCCAAAAATTAGCTCCTACAATGAGCAGTTCTTC

d_gene: TRBD2
abundance: few
j_gene: TRBJ2-1
v_gene: TRBV7-6
CDR3aa: CASSFQGLAGGLNEQFF
CDR3nt: TGTGCCAGCAGCTTTCAGGGTTTAGCGGGAGGGCTTAATGAGCAGTTCTTC

d_gene: TRBD2
abundance: many
j_gene: TRBJ2-2
v_gene: TRBV7-9
CDR3aa: CASSASGTGELFF
CDR3nt: TGTGCCAGCAGCGCTAGCGGCACCGGGGAGCTGTTTTTT

d_gene: TRBD1
abundance: .
j_gene: TRBJ1-1
v_gene: TRBV18
CDR3aa: CASSRQTNRGAEAFF
CDR3nt: TGTGCCAGCTCCCGCCAAACGAACAGGGGCGCTGAAGCTTTCTTT

d_gene: .
abundance: few
j_gene: TRBJ2-1
v_gene: TRBV4-3
CDR3aa: CASSQDGASYNEQFF
CDR3nt: TGCGCCAGCAGCCAAGATGGCGCTAGCTACAATGAGCAGTTCTTC

d_gene: TRBD1
abundance: few
j_gene: TRBJ2-5
v_gene: TRBV2
CDR3aa: CASSTLQGAKETQYF
CDR3nt: TGTGCCAGCTCCACCCTCCAGGGGGCCAAAGAGACCCAGTACTTC